What follows are 21 T cell receptor beta chains derived from one specimen sequenced in a study of shared clonotypes between healthy human individuals. The table came from immunoSEQ multiplex PCR; TCRdb's copy has only in-frame clones and leaves some out. This sample yields some 2,100,000 clones, of which nearly 97% are seen a single time; roughly 0.13% belongs to the top ten. Sequencing input: naive CD4+ T cells sorted from blood. Subset specified: CD45RA+ positively selected. The receptors derive from a man younger than 30 in good health.

This clone was recorded only once. The rearrangement joins TRBV5-4 to TRBJ2-2; D is undetermined. The CDR3 runs to 16 residues. Looked up from germline, CDR1 is SGHNT and CDR2 is YYREEE (reference sequence). The V and J ends lost 2 bases and 0 bases respectively, with 11 bases between them. CDR3 nucleotides: TGTGCCAGCAGCTTTGTGGCCCTCACGAACACCGGGGAGCTGTTTTTT. Amino acid sequence: CASSFVALTNTGELFF.

The J gene is TRBJ1-5, the V gene TRBV6-6, with D unclear. V was trimmed by 6 bases and J by 5 bases, leaving 11 bases between them. The CDR3 extends over 13 amino acids. CDR1 and CDR2 (germline): MNHNY, SVGAGI (reference sequence). The CDR3 nucleotides read TGTGCCAGCAGCCGTTGGCCCGATCAGCCCCAGCATTTT. Residues: CASSRWPDQPQHF.

As DNA, the CDR3 is TGTGCCAGCTCACCAAGGGAGCAGCTGAACACCGGGGAGCTGTTTTTT. It is translated as CASSPREQLNTGELFF. The chain joins TRBV18 to TRBJ2-2; D might be TRBD2 (5 bases). The CDR3 is 16 residues long. V lost 2 bases, J lost 1 base, and 11 bases lay in between. CDR1 KGHSH and CDR2 LQKENI come from the germline V gene.

The J gene is TRBJ1-1, the V gene TRBV10-3, with D possibly matching TRBD1 (6 bases). CDR1 is ENHRY, CDR2 SYGVKD, per germline. This CDR3 comprises 14 residues. The ends were cut back, 6 bases at V and 1 base at J, with 12 bases in the middle. The CDR3 nucleotides read TGTGCCATCAGACAGGACAGAACGAACACTGAAGCTTTCTTT. Its translation is CAIRQDRTNTEAFF.

This chain uses TRBV18 with TRBJ1-1, with 7 bases aligning to TRBD1. Germline CDR1 is KGHSH and CDR2 is LQKENI. V lost 6 bases and J lost 4; bases outside the gene matches: 5. This CDR3 spans 13 amino acids. CDR3 DNA sequence: TGTGCCAGCTCTCAGGGGGACATCACTGAAGCTTTCTTT. Encoded protein: CASSQGDITEAFF. Drawing the rest from reference TRBV18 and TRBJ1-1, the complete variable domain is NAGVMQNPRHLVRRRGQEARLRCSPMKGHSHVYWYRQLPEEGLKFMVYLQKENIIDESGMPKERFSAEFPKEGPSILRIQQVVRGDSAAYFCASSQGDITEAFFGQGTRLTVV.

The chain couples TRBV27 to TRBJ1-1; D not resolved. Germline V lookup: CDR1 MNHEY, CDR2 SMNVEV (reference sequence). CDR3 length equals 11 residues. V dropped 6 bases and J dropped 11 bases, with 13 bases sitting between them. CDR3 protein: CASRTDGVAFF. In DNA form, the CDR3 reads TGTGCCAGCAGGACGGACGGGGTGGCTTTCTTT.

V usage is TRBV6-1 and J usage is TRBJ1-5, with a weak D call TRBD1 (6 bases). Between the trimmed V and J ends, which lost 7 bases and 3 bases, there was a span of 16 bases. This CDR3 spans 15 amino acids. Germline V gene sequence: CDR1 MNHNS, CDR2 SASEGT. CDR3: CASTERGTANQPQHF. The CDR3 region has the DNA TGTGCCAGCACCGAGAGGGGGACCGCCAATCAGCCCCAGCATTTT.

This clone came up a few times. The CDR3, as DNA: TGTGCCAGCAGCTTCACCCGGGACACCGCCTACGAGCAGTACTTC. The encoded protein is CASSFTRDTAYEQYF. J is TRBJ2-7 and V is TRBV7-8; the D gene is possibly TRBD1 (6 bases). CDR3 length: 15 amino acids. From germline, CDR1 is SGHVS and CDR2 FQNEAQ. V lost 3 bases and J 2 bases, leaving 14 bases between the germline ends.

The rearrangement uses TRBV30 and TRBJ1-1; weak D call: TRBD1 (5 bases). V shed 8 bases and J shed 0 bases, with 10 bases lying between them. This CDR3 spans 12 amino acids. Germline loops: CDR1 GTSNPN, CDR2 SVGIG (reference sequence). This CDR3 reads CAGGTMNTEAFF. CDR3 nucleotides: TGTGCCGGGGGGACGATGAACACTGAAGCTTTCTTT.

The rearrangement links TRBV2 to TRBJ2-7; the match to TRBD2 covers 8 bases. Germline V CDR1 and CDR2: SNHLY, FYNNEI. There are 11 residues in the CDR3. V shed 10 bases and J 5 bases; nucleotides not matched to a gene: 4. Written as DNA, the CDR3 is TGTGCCACAGCGGGGGCGCACGAGCAGTACTTC. Its translation: CATAGAHEQYF.

V usage is TRBV7-9 and J usage is TRBJ1-2; possible D gene TRBD1, 6 bases. Between the trimmed V and J ends, which lost 1 base and 6 bases, there was a span of 12 bases. This CDR3 is built from 14 residues. Looked up from germline, CDR1 is SEHNR and CDR2 is FQNEAQ (reference sequence). CDR3 amino acids: CASSLVGGGHGYTF. The CDR3 DNA follows: TGTGCCAGCAGCTTAGTTGGCGGGGGCCATGGCTACACCTTC.

The chain joins TRBV7-8 to TRBJ1-5, with no clear D. The length of the CDR3 is 13 residues. V gave up 0 bases and J gave up 3 bases, with 3 bases separating them. Germline lookup yields CDR1 SGHVS and CDR2 FQNEAQ. CDR3 sequence: CASSLAPNQPQHF. The CDR3 DNA reads TGTGCCAGCAGCTTAGCGCCCAATCAGCCCCAGCATTTT. Full variable domain (outside the CDR3, taken from reference TRBV7-8 and TRBJ1-5): GAGVSQSPRYKVAKRGQDVALRCDPISGHVSLFWYQQALGQGPEFLTYFQNEAQLDKSGLPSDRFFAERPEGSVSTLKIQRTQQEDSAVYLCASSLAPNQPQHFGDGTRLSIL.

The V gene is TRBV19, the J gene TRBJ2-7; 9 bases are a match to TRBD2. Trimming cost V 5 bases and J 3 bases; bases outside gene matches: 8. The germline V gene encodes CDR1 LNHDA and CDR2 SQIVND (reference sequence). CDR3 length: 15 amino acids. The DNA of the CDR3 is TGTGCCAGTAGTCGTGAACTAGCGGGCGGCTACGAGCAGTACTTC. This gives the protein CASSRELAGGYEQYF.

This chain connects TRBV2 to TRBJ2-1; D is uncertain. This CDR3 contains 13 residues. The V gene lost 8 bases and the J gene lost 3 bases, with 11 bases spanning the gap. CDR1 is SNHLY and CDR2 is FYNNEI in the germline V gene. This CDR3 reads CASAVGRYNEQFF. The CDR3 DNA is TGTGCCAGCGCCGTCGGCCGCTACAATGAGCAGTTCTTC.

This clone is a singleton in its sample. CDR3 residues: CVESGLEQYF. The CDR3 region has the DNA TGTGTCGAGTCCGGGCTGGAGCAGTACTTC. This sequence joins TRBV19 and TRBJ2-7, with D uncertain. Germline assignment: CDR1 LNHDA and CDR2 SQIVND (reference sequence). CDR3 length: 10 amino acids.

V is TRBV19 and J is TRBJ1-2; 11 bases are shared with TRBD1. CDR1 LNHDA and CDR2 SQIVND come from the germline V gene (reference sequence). V was pared by 4 bases and J by 7 bases, with 11 bases of the junction left unmatched. The CDR3 is 16 amino acids. The CDR3 bases are TGTGCCAGTAGTACCACCCCTGGACAGGGGGCAGGTGGCTACACCTTC. Translation: CASSTTPGQGAGGYTF. The full variable domain, rest sourced from reference TRBV19 and TRBJ1-2, is DGGITQSPKYLFRKEGQNVTLSCEQNLNHDAMYWYRQDPGQGLRLIYYSQIVNDFQKGDIAEGYSVSREKKESFPLTVTSAQKNPTAFYLCASSTTPGQGAGGYTFGSGTRLTVV.

The gene calls are TRBV6-1 and TRBJ2-2; tentatively, D is TRBD1 or TRBD2 (6 bases each). The germline V gene has CDR1 MNHNS and CDR2 SASEGT. This CDR3 region has 15 residues. The germline V and J ends were trimmed by 4 bases and 2 bases, with 11 bases remaining between them. CDR3 residues: CASSVWGANTGELFF. CDR3 nucleotides: TGTGCCAGCAGTGTCTGGGGGGCCAACACCGGGGAGCTGTTTTTT.

The rearrangement joins TRBV18 to TRBJ2-2, with unresolved D. Germline V gene sequence: CDR1 KGHSH, CDR2 LQKENI. The CDR3 consists of 14 residues. Between the trimmed V and J ends, which lost 2 bases and 6 bases, there was a span of 10 bases. For the CDR3, the DNA is TGTGCCAGCTCACCAAGTTTAAGGGCCGGGGAGCTGTTTTTT. It yields the protein CASSPSLRAGELFF.

This rearrangement joins TRBV7-8 to TRBJ1-6; D is unclear. Germline V lookup: CDR1 SGHVS, CDR2 FQNEAQ. The CDR3 loop spans 15 amino acids. V lost 5 bases and J 0 bases, leaving 8 bases between the germline ends. CDR3 sequence reads: CASSLEGSYNSPLHF. The CDR3 coding sequence is TGTGCCAGCAGCCTTGAGGGCTCCTATAATTCACCCCTCCACTTT. Combining the CDR3 with reference TRBV7-8 and TRBJ1-6 gives the whole variable domain GAGVSQSPRYKVAKRGQDVALRCDPISGHVSLFWYQQALGQGPEFLTYFQNEAQLDKSGLPSDRFFAERPEGSVSTLKIQRTQQEDSAVYLCASSLEGSYNSPLHFGNGTRLTVT.

The chain links TRBV21-1 to TRBJ2-2; the D call TRBD1 from the table was never checked on the DNA. TRBV21-1 is noted as a pseudogene. This CDR3 is built from 17 residues. The CDR3 DNA sequence: TGTGCCAGCAGCATTGGACCGGGACAGGGATTTAACGGGGAGCTGTTTTTT. As protein: CASSIGPGQGFNGELFF.

This clone was seen just once. This chain links TRBV7-2 with TRBJ2-7, with 8 nucleotides matching TRBD1. The germline V gene encodes CDR1 SGHTA and CDR2 FQGNSA. V was clipped by 0 bases and J by 0 bases; unmatched bases: 7. The CDR3 totals 17 residues. The CDR3 DNA is TGTGCCAGCAGCTTAGCGTTGGGACAGGCTAGCTCCTACGAGCAGTACTTC. Translated, it gives CASSLALGQASSYEQYF.